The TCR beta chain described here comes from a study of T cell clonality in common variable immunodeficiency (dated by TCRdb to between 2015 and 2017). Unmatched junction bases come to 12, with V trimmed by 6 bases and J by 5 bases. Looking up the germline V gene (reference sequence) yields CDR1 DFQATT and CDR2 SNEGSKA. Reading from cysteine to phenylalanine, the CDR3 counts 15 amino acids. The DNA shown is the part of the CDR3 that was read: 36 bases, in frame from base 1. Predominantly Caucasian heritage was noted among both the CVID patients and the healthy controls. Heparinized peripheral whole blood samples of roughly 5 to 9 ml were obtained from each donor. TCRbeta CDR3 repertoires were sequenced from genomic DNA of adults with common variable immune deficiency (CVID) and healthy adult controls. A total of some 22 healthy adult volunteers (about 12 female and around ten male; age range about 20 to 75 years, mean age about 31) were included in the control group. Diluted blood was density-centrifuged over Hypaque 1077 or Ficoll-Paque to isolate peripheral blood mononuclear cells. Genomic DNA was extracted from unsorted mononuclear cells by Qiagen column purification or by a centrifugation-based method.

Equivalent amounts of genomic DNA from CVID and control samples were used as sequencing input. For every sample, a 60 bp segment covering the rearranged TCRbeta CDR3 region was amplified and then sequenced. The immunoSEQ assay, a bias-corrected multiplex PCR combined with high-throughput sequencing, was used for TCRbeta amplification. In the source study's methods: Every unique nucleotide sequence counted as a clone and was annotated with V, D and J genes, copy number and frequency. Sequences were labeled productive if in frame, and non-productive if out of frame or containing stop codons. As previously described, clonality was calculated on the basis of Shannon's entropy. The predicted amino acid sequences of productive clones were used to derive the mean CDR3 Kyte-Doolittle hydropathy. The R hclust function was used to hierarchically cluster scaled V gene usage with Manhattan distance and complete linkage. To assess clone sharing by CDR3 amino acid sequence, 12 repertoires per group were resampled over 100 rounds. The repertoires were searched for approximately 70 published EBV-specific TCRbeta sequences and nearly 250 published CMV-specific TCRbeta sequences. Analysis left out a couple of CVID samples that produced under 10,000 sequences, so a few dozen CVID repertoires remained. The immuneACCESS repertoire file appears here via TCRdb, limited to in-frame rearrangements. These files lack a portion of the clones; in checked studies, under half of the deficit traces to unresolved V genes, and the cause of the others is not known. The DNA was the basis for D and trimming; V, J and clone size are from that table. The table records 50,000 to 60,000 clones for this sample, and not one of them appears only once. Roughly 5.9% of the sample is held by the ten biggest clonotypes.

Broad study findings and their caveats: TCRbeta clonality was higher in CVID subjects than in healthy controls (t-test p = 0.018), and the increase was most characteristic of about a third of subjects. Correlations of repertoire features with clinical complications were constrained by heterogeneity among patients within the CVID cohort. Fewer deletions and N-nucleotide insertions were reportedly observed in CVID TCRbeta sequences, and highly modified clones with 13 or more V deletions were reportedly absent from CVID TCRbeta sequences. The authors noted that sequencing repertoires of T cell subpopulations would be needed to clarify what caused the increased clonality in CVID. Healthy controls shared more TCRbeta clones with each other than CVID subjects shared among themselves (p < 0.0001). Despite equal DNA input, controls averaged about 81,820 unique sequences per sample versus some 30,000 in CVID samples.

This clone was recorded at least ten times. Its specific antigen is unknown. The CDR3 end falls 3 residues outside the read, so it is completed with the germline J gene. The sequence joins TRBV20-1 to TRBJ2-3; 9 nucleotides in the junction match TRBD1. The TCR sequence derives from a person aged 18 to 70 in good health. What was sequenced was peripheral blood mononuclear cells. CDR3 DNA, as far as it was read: TGCAGTGCCCCTCAAGGCGGGACAGGGTTAGATACG. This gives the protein CSAPQGGTGLDT. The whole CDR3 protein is CSAPQGGTGLDTQYF.